The next 25 T cell receptor beta chains were all read from a single sample in a study of T cell responses to AZD1222 COVID-19 vaccine. Measured with immunoSEQ multiplex PCR; TCRdb has only the in-frame clones, and not every one. The profile shows roughly 99,000 clones, around 90% of them singletons. Sequenced material: peripheral blood, taken on day 0 of AZD1222 vaccination. These TCRs come from an adult in good health.

The chain links TRBV4-1 to TRBJ1-2; D gene uncertain. Trimming pared 4 bases from V and 2 bases from J, leaving 11 bases between. CDR1 and CDR2 (germline): MGHRA, YSYEKL. This CDR3 contains 14 residues. Here the CDR3 reads CASSPYPGNYGYTF. The CDR3 region has the DNA TGCGCCAGCAGCCCCTACCCGGGAAACTATGGCTACACCTTC.

The V and J genes are TRBV15 and TRBJ1-2; 7 bases map to TRBD1. Germline-derived CDR1 and CDR2 are LNHNV and YYDKDF (reference sequence). CDR3 length: 16 amino acids. The junction had 9 bases not matched to a gene; V was cut back by 0 bases and J by 5 bases. CDR3 bases: TGTGCCACCAGCAGAGAATTCACAGGGGCGCGGTATGGCTACACCTTC. It yields the protein CATSREFTGARYGYTF.

The gene calls are TRBV9 and TRBJ2-1; 7 positions match TRBD2. The germline V gene has CDR1 SGDLS and CDR2 YYNGEE. The V gene end was trimmed by 0 bases and the J gene end by 7 bases; junction bases not matched to a gene: 4. This CDR3 spans 14 amino acids. CDR3 sequence: CASSVAGGPNEQFF. In DNA, the CDR3 is TGTGCCAGCAGCGTAGCGGGGGGTCCGAATGAGCAGTTCTTC.

V gene TRBV28 combines with J gene TRBJ1-1, with 10 bases that match TRBD1. The CDR3 contains 15 residues. The ends lost 7 bases at V and 6 bases at J; junction bases unmatched: 11. Germline CDR1 is MDHEN and CDR2 is SYDVKM. CDR3 sequence (DNA): TGTGCCAGCAATAAACCGGGACAGGGGAATCCTGAAGCTTTCTTT. It is translated as CASNKPGQGNPEAFF.

The chain uses TRBV2 and TRBJ1-1, with no clear D. Germline V gives CDR1 SNHLY, CDR2 FYNNEI. CDR3 size: 14 residues. Trimming cost V 7 bases and J 1 base, with 13 bases left between them. The CDR3 spells CASTERAQNTEAFF. Here the CDR3 DNA reads TGTGCCAGCACCGAAAGGGCGCAGAACACTGAAGCTTTCTTT.

The chain carries TRBV19 and TRBJ1-3, with no clear D. This CDR3 region has 16 residues. Trimming pared 6 bases from V and 0 bases from J, leaving 15 bases between. Germline V lookup: CDR1 LNHDA, CDR2 SQIVND (reference sequence). CDR3 nucleotides: TGTGCCAGTAGGAACCGGGCCCTTAGCTCTGGAAACACCATATATTTT. Amino acid sequence: CASRNRALSSGNTIYF.

The chain combines TRBV5-3 with TRBJ2-7, with TRBD2 matching over 10 bases. TRBV5-3 is treated as an ORF (open reading frame) with a function not yet certain. CDR3 length: 18 amino acids. V was pared by 0 bases and J by 2 bases, with 11 bases of the junction left unmatched. The CDR3 sequence: CARSLALFLAGEPYEQYF. Written as DNA, the CDR3 is TGTGCCAGAAGCTTGGCTTTGTTCCTAGCGGGAGAACCCTACGAGCAGTACTTC.

J is TRBJ2-3 and V is TRBV6-1; D is undetermined. The CDR3 is 15 residues long. Trimming shortened V by 0 bases and J by 5 bases, and 12 bases separated the two germline ends. Germline CDR1 reads MNHNS; CDR2 reads SASEGT. The CDR3 loop is CASSEAAGGVDTQYF. The CDR3 DNA reads TGTGCCAGCAGTGAAGCGGCAGGTGGGGTAGATACGCAGTATTTT.

The rearrangement links TRBV5-4 to TRBJ2-6; TRBD2 matches at 9 bases. V lost 7 bases to trimming and J lost 11 bases; unmatched junction nucleotides: 10. CDR3 length: 14 residues. The germline gives CDR1 SGHNT, CDR2 YYREEE (reference sequence). The CDR3 sequence: CASQTSGGLHVLTF. The CDR3 DNA reads TGTGCCAGCCAGACTAGCGGTGGACTCCACGTCCTGACTTTC.

The rearrangement uses TRBV7-9 and TRBJ1-5; unclear D gene. Trimming shortened V by 1 base and J by 10 bases, and 23 bases separated the two germline ends. Germline loops: CDR1 SEHNR, CDR2 FQNEAQ (reference sequence). The CDR3 spans 17 residues. The DNA for the CDR3 is TGTGCCAGCAGCTTAGGACCGTCTGGGCCAGGCGGGGAACCCCAGCATTTT. As protein: CASSLGPSGPGGEPQHF.

The chain links TRBV5-1 to TRBJ2-7, with unresolved D. The CDR3 contains 16 residues. The germline V gene has CDR1 SGHRS and CDR2 YFSETQ. V lost 0 bases and J 3 bases, leaving 16 bases between the germline ends. CDR3 sequence reads: CASSLGSRRVDYEQYF. The CDR3 bases are TGCGCCAGCAGCTTGGGGTCTCGTCGGGTCGACTACGAGCAGTACTTC. Full variable domain (remainder filled in from reference TRBV5-1 and TRBJ2-7): KAGVTQTPRYLIKTRGQQVTLSCSPISGHRSVSWYQQTPGQGLQFLFEYFSETQRNKGNFPGRFSGRQFSNSRSEMNVSTLELGDSALYLCASSLGSRRVDYEQYFGPGTRLTVT.

This clone has a handful of counts. The chain combines TRBV18 with TRBJ2-7; D might be TRBD1 or TRBD2, each matching 5 bases. Germline V gene sequence: CDR1 KGHSH, CDR2 LQKENI. This CDR3 has 15 residues. The ends were cut back, 2 bases at V and 3 bases at J, with 14 bases in the middle. CDR3 protein: CASSPNAGTDYEQYF. DNA of the CDR3: TGTGCCAGCTCACCAAACGCCGGGACGGACTACGAGCAGTACTTC.

This chain connects TRBV5-5 to TRBJ1-2; possibly TRBD1 for D (6 bases). The CDR3 extends over 14 amino acids. The ends were cut back, 6 bases at V and 7 bases at J, with 19 bases in the middle. The germline V gene encodes CDR1 SGHKS and CDR2 YYEKEE (reference sequence). The CDR3 loop reads CASTKTPGVGGYTF. CDR3 DNA sequence: TGTGCCAGCACCAAGACCCCAGGGGTAGGTGGCTACACCTTC.

This clone was detected once. The V and J genes are TRBV12-5 and TRBJ1-3; the D is unclear. Germline CDR1 is LGHNT and CDR2 is FRNRAP. The CDR3 is made up of 17 amino acids. Trimming removed 2 bases from V and 0 bases from J, with 14 bases in between. The CDR3 spells CASGLSGPLSSGNTIYF. The CDR3 coding sequence is TGTGCTAGTGGTTTGTCTGGACCTCTGAGCTCTGGAAACACCATATATTTT.

There are a few counts of this clone. J is TRBJ1-2 and V is TRBV20-1; 7 positions agree with TRBD1. CDR3 length equals 11 residues. V trimming: 4 bases; J trimming: 7 bases; junction bases outside the gene matches: 3. The germline gives CDR1 DFQATT, CDR2 SNEGSKA (reference sequence). The CDR3 protein is CSATTGSGYTF. The CDR3 DNA follows: TGCAGTGCTACGACAGGGAGTGGCTACACCTTC.

The chain employs TRBV19 and TRBJ1-6, with TRBD1 identical over 7 bases. The CDR3 extends over 16 amino acids. Germline loops: CDR1 LNHDA, CDR2 SQIVND (reference sequence). Unmatched junction bases numbered 13, after V lost 6 bases and J lost 8 bases. The DNA of the CDR3 is TGTGCCAGTAGCGAGACAGGGAGACCGGGACATTCACCCCTCCACTTT. Translating gives CASSETGRPGHSPLHF.

The table lists this clone with a count of one. The V gene is TRBV9, the J gene TRBJ2-2, with D hard to call. Germline-derived CDR1 and CDR2 are SGDLS and YYNGEE. V was shortened by 3 bases and J by 7 bases, with 7 bases between the two germline ends. This CDR3 has 12 amino acids. The CDR3 is CASSAWGGELFF. CDR3 coding DNA: TGTGCCAGCAGCGCCTGGGGCGGGGAGCTGTTTTTT.

The chain joins TRBV29-1 to TRBJ2-7; the D gene is possibly TRBD2 (5 bases). Deletions cut 6 bases from V and 0 bases from J, with 18 bases between. This CDR3 has 15 amino acids. Germline-derived CDR1 and CDR2 are SQVTM and ANQGSEA. CDR3 nucleotides: TGCAGCGTGCGCACTAGGAGTATAAGCTCCTACGAGCAGTACTTC. This codes for CSVRTRSISSYEQYF.

The rearrangement uses TRBV5-1 and TRBJ2-7; 15 bases align to TRBD2. J was trimmed by 2 bases and V by 4 bases; bases with no gene match: 7. This CDR3 has 17 residues. Germline lookup yields CDR1 SGHRS and CDR2 YFSETQ. CDR3 protein: CASSHAGLAGGPYEQYF. CDR3 DNA sequence: TGCGCCAGCAGCCACGCCGGACTAGCGGGAGGGCCCTACGAGCAGTACTTC.

The chain joins TRBV7-9 to TRBJ2-3, with D tentatively TRBD2 (5 bases). Trimming stripped 6 bases from V and 1 base from J, with 17 bases between. Germline V gives CDR1 SEHNR, CDR2 FQNEAQ (reference sequence). There are 16 residues in the CDR3. CDR3 nucleotide sequence: TGTGCCAGCAGTTCTCAGACTAATGCCCGCACAGATACGCAGTATTTT. The encoded protein is CASSSQTNARTDTQYF.

The J gene is TRBJ1-5, the V gene TRBV30; TRBD1 is a possible D gene (6 bases). V lost 2 bases, J lost 4 bases, and 9 bases lay in between. In germline, CDR1 is GTSNPN, CDR2 SVGIG (reference sequence). CDR3 length: 13 residues. Here the CDR3 DNA reads TGTGCCTGGAGTCCAGGGGATAATCAGCCCCAGCATTTT. This sequence encodes CAWSPGDNQPQHF.

V and J are TRBV14 and TRBJ2-7, with D unresolved. This CDR3 is built from 14 residues. The V and J ends lost 0 bases and 2 bases respectively, with 8 bases between them. In germline, CDR1 is SGHDN, CDR2 FVKESK. The CDR3 DNA follows: TGTGCCAGCAGCCAAGACCTAGACACCTACGAGCAGTACTTC. It encodes CASSQDLDTYEQYF.

This chain uses TRBV15 with TRBJ1-6, with 8 bases matching TRBD1. The V gene end was trimmed by 1 base and the J gene end by 7 bases; junction bases not matched to a gene: 9. The CDR3 loop spans 17 amino acids. CDR1 and CDR2 (germline): LNHNV, YYDKDF (reference sequence). The CDR3 DNA reads TGTGCCACCAGCAGAGGGTTTCCCGGGACAGGAAATTCACCCCTCCACTTT. Translation gives CATSRGFPGTGNSPLHF. The whole variable domain, remainder taken from reference TRBV15 and TRBJ1-6, is DAMVIQNPRYQVTQFGKPVTLSCSQTLNHNVMYWYQQKSSQAPKLLFHYYDKDFNNEADTPDNFQSRRPNTSFCFLDIRSPGLGDTAMYLCATSRGFPGTGNSPLHFGNGTRLTVT.

The CDR3 DNA is TGTGCCAGCAGCTTAGGAACAGGACGCCTTGGAAACACCATATATTTT. Its translation is CASSLGTGRLGNTIYF. The V call is TRBV11-2, the J call TRBJ1-3; a weak D match, TRBD1 (5 bases). The CDR3 is 16 residues long. CDR1 and CDR2 (germline): SGHAT, FQNNGV. The V end was cut by 1 base, the J end by 3 bases, with 13 bases between.

The chain uses TRBV12-3 or TRBV12-4 and TRBJ1-2, with D possibly TRBD1 on 5 matching bases. V was clipped by 3 bases and J by 5 bases, with 7 bases between them. The CDR3 is made up of 12 amino acids. CDR3 in DNA: TGTGCCAGCAGTTTTCAGGGTTATGGCTACACCTTC. It translates to CASSFQGYGYTF.